The 7 T cell receptor beta chains presented below share a single source sample, sequenced in a study of neurological immune-mediated disorders. TCRdb processed the 5' RACE reads anew with MiXCR; each CDR3 protein has one entry. The profile covers 81,000 or so distinct CDR3 sequences, with 5% to 6% appearing a single time and 2% to 2.5% taken by the ten largest. The sample taken for sequencing was PBMCs. Receptors originate from a woman in her thirties with multiple sclerosis.

This clonotype was seen repeatedly, ten times or more. The CDR3 loop is CASSQPLAGVRNEQFF. In DNA, the CDR3 is TGTGCCAGCAGCCAACCACTAGCGGGGGTTCGCAATGAGCAGTTCTTC. This chain uses TRBV3-1 with TRBJ2-1; 11 bases are a match to TRBD2. The CDR3 totals 16 residues. V was clipped by 2 bases and J by 6 bases; unmatched bases: 6. Germline V lookup: CDR1 LGHDT, CDR2 YNNKEL (reference sequence).

This clonotype occurred many times. This sequence joins TRBV20-1 and TRBJ2-1; 9 bases line up with TRBD2. After removal of 3 bases from V and 6 bases from J, the junction contained 21 bases not matched to a gene. The germline gives CDR1 DFQATT, CDR2 SNEGSKA (reference sequence). The CDR3 extends over 19 amino acids. DNA of the CDR3: TGCAGTGCTAGGCCCTTAAGGCGGATAGCGGGAGAGGGGGGCAATGAGCAGTTCTTC. It translates to CSARPLRRIAGEGGNEQFF.

This clonotype was detected only a few times. The chain is built from TRBV28 and TRBJ1-5; possibly TRBD1 for D (5 bases). Germline assignment: CDR1 MDHEN and CDR2 SYDVKM. Trimming removed 1 base from V and 4 bases from J, with 11 bases in between. This CDR3 has 15 amino acids. The CDR3 here is CASSLSGGTNQPQHF. CDR3 in DNA: TGTGCCAGCAGTTTATCGGGGGGGACTAATCAGCCCCAGCATTTT.

This clonotype was observed at least ten times. The chain links TRBV10-3 to TRBJ1-5; 7 positions agree with TRBD1. The junction had 14 bases not matched to a gene; V was cut back by 4 bases and J by 5 bases. CDR3 length: 17 amino acids. Germline loops: CDR1 ENHRY, CDR2 SYGVKD. CDR3 amino acids: CAISASTGQSLYQPQHF. The CDR3 DNA sequence: TGTGCCATCAGTGCTTCAACGGGACAGTCGTTATATCAGCCCCAGCATTTT.

This clonotype was counted only a few times. The V and J genes are TRBV5-1 and TRBJ2-1, with TRBD2 matching over 8 bases. Germline V CDR1 and CDR2: SGHRS, YFSETQ. V shed 2 bases, J shed 5 bases, and the junction held 3 bases outside the gene matches. The CDR3 consists of 14 residues. Here the CDR3 DNA reads TGCGCCAGCAGCTTCCTAGCGGGTAACAATGAGCAGTTCTTC. Protein product: CASSFLAGNNEQFF.

This clonotype occurred many times. This chain links TRBV5-1 with TRBJ1-1; D is undetermined. This CDR3 has 13 residues. Germline V gives CDR1 SGHRS, CDR2 YFSETQ. The ends were cut back, 4 bases at V and 12 bases at J, with 19 bases in the middle. The CDR3: CASSADRPSGTFF. DNA for the CDR3: TGCGCCAGCAGCGCAGACCGGCCCTCTGGGACTTTCTTT.

On this clonotype: Possible read error: a much larger clone is one base away. The V gene is TRBV20-1, the J gene TRBJ1-1, with D hard to call. The germline V gene has CDR1 DFQATT and CDR2 SNEGSKA (reference sequence). V was clipped by 6 bases and J by 4 bases, with 15 bases between them. CDR3 size: 13 residues. The CDR3 DNA sequence: TGCAGTGCGGGGTGTAGGGCCTTCACTGAAGCTTTCTTT. Translating it yields CSAGCRAFTEAFF.